A selection of T cell receptor beta chains follows, all from one sample in a study of cytomegalovirus exposure and HLA in healthy donors. Some clones are missing from TCRdb's copy, which holds only in-frame ones; the method was immunoSEQ multiplex PCR. The table records about 280,000 clones, roughly 90% of them present only once. Sequences were obtained from PBMCs. All receptors derive from a woman aged 18-29 years in good health and CMV-seronegative. CDR3s include the opening cysteine and the closing phenylalanine or tryptophan. The D gene is left open where the match is weak. Clone sizes are given selectively: once, few, many, or a class where the clone is expanded.

V gene: TRBV20-1; J gene: TRBJ1-2; D gene: TRBD1; clone size: .; CDR3 protein: CSAPTGGGYTF; CDR3 DNA: TGCAGTGCCCCGACAGGGGGAGGCTACACCTTC
V gene: TRBV19; J gene: TRBJ1-6; D gene: TRBD1; clone size: .; CDR3 protein: CASSISTGTGASPLHF; CDR3 DNA: TGTGCCAGTAGTATTTCAACCGGGACAGGGGCTTCACCCCTCCACTTT
V gene: TRBV28; J gene: TRBJ2-1; D gene: TRBD2; clone size: .; CDR3 protein: CASSERLADGNEQFF; CDR3 DNA: TGTGCCAGCAGTGAAAGACTAGCGGATGGGAATGAGCAGTTCTTC
V gene: TRBV9; J gene: TRBJ2-2; D gene: .; clone size: once; CDR3 protein: CASSVAQSALGELFF; CDR3 DNA: TGTGCCAGCAGCGTAGCCCAGAGCGCTCTAGGGGAGCTGTTTTTT
V gene: TRBV5-1; J gene: TRBJ2-4; D gene: TRBD2; clone size: .; CDR3 protein: CASTLTSGNKNIQYF; CDR3 DNA: TGCGCCAGCACCTTAACTAGCGGGAATAAAAACATTCAGTACTTC
V gene: TRBV7-2; J gene: TRBJ2-2; D gene: .; clone size: .; CDR3 protein: CASTVLGAGPTGELFF; CDR3 DNA: TGTGCCAGCACCGTCCTAGGGGCGGGGCCAACCGGGGAGCTGTTTTTT
V gene: TRBV6-5; J gene: TRBJ2-3; D gene: .; clone size: .; CDR3 protein: CASSSDTQYF; CDR3 DNA: TGTGCCAGTTCATCAGATACGCAGTATTTT
V gene: TRBV9; J gene: TRBJ2-2; D gene: TRBD1; clone size: .; CDR3 protein: CASSATDREETGELFF; CDR3 DNA: TGTGCCAGCAGCGCAACCGACAGGGAAGAGACCGGGGAGCTGTTTTTT
V gene: TRBV27; J gene: TRBJ2-1; D gene: .; clone size: .; CDR3 protein: CASSLRGRQQVGVYNEQFF; CDR3 DNA: TGTGCCAGCAGTTTAAGGGGCCGGCAACAGGTTGGGGTCTACAATGAGCAGTTCTTC
V gene: TRBV9; J gene: TRBJ2-3; D gene: TRBD2; clone size: .; CDR3 protein: CASSVYGGASSTDTQYF; CDR3 DNA: TGTGCCAGCAGCGTATACGGGGGGGCCTCCAGCACAGATACGCAGTATTTT
V gene: TRBV6-5; J gene: TRBJ2-5; D gene: .; clone size: .; CDR3 protein: CASSYVGRKETQYF; CDR3 DNA: TGTGCCAGCAGTTACGTAGGGAGAAAAGAGACCCAGTACTTC
V gene: TRBV2; J gene: TRBJ1-3; D gene: .; clone size: .; CDR3 protein: CASSTGTGNTIYF; CDR3 DNA: TGTGCCAGCAGTACAGGGACGGGAAACACCATATATTTT
V gene: TRBV5-4; J gene: TRBJ2-5; D gene: TRBD1; clone size: few; CDR3 protein: CASSSKTGGAFETQYF; CDR3 DNA: TGTGCCAGCAGCTCCAAGACAGGGGGCGCTTTCGAGACCCAGTACTTC
V gene: TRBV28; J gene: TRBJ2-2; D gene: .; clone size: .; CDR3 protein: CASRPDLANTGELFF; CDR3 DNA: TGTGCCAGCAGACCGGACTTAGCGAACACCGGGGAGCTGTTTTTT
V gene: TRBV18; J gene: TRBJ1-1; D gene: TRBD1; clone size: .; CDR3 protein: CASSPPVASRGTEAFF; CDR3 DNA: TGTGCCAGCTCACCACCGGTGGCGTCCAGGGGGACTGAAGCTTTCTTT
V gene: TRBV5-1; J gene: TRBJ2-2; D gene: TRBD2; clone size: .; CDR3 protein: CASSSLAGGDTGELFF; CDR3 DNA: TGCGCCAGCAGCTCACTAGCGGGAGGGGACACCGGGGAGCTGTTTTTT
V gene: TRBV30; J gene: TRBJ1-2; D gene: TRBD1; clone size: few; CDR3 protein: CAWQQGAYTF; CDR3 DNA: TGTGCCTGGCAACAGGGGGCCTACACCTTC
V gene: TRBV5-6; J gene: TRBJ2-5; D gene: TRBD2; clone size: .; CDR3 protein: CASSPRPGGGGETQYF; CDR3 DNA: TGTGCCAGCAGCCCCCGCCCGGGGGGCGGGGGGGAGACCCAGTACTTC
V gene: TRBV4-1; J gene: TRBJ1-1; D gene: .; clone size: .; CDR3 protein: CASSQGQWNTEAFF; CDR3 DNA: TGCGCCAGCAGCCAAGGACAATGGAACACTGAAGCTTTCTTT
V gene: TRBV2; J gene: TRBJ1-2; D gene: TRBD1; clone size: .; CDR3 protein: CASRPAGQGGYGYTF; CDR3 DNA: TGTGCCAGCAGACCTGCGGGACAGGGTGGCTATGGCTACACCTTC
V gene: TRBV5-8; J gene: TRBJ2-7; D gene: TRBD2; clone size: .; CDR3 protein: CASSSILAGEGYEQYF; CDR3 DNA: TGTGCCAGCAGCTCGATTCTAGCGGGTGAGGGGTACGAGCAGTACTTC
V gene: TRBV2; J gene: TRBJ2-5; D gene: TRBD1; clone size: .; CDR3 protein: CASEQGAEETQYF; CDR3 DNA: TGTGCCAGCGAACAGGGGGCGGAGGAGACCCAGTACTTC
V gene: TRBV30; J gene: TRBJ1-2; D gene: .; clone size: .; CDR3 protein: CAWSVKGGGAFYGYTF; CDR3 DNA: TGTGCCTGGAGTGTAAAGGGCGGAGGAGCCTTTTATGGCTACACCTTC
V gene: TRBV30; J gene: TRBJ1-3; D gene: .; clone size: .; CDR3 protein: CAWSLNSLGNTIYF; CDR3 DNA: TGTGCCTGGAGTCTAAACTCCTTGGGCAACACCATATATTTT
V gene: TRBV2; J gene: TRBJ2-2; D gene: TRBD2; clone size: .; CDR3 protein: CASSTSGSYTGELFF; CDR3 DNA: TGTGCCAGCAGTACTAGCGGGAGCTACACCGGGGAGCTGTTTTTT
V gene: TRBV15; J gene: TRBJ2-1; D gene: .; clone size: .; CDR3 protein: CATSRERVEQFF; CDR3 DNA: TGTGCCACCAGCAGAGAACGAGTTGAGCAGTTCTTC
V gene: TRBV15; J gene: TRBJ1-1; D gene: .; clone size: .; CDR3 protein: CATSTVNTEAFF; CDR3 DNA: TGTGCCACCAGCACAGTGAACACTGAAGCTTTCTTT
V gene: TRBV15; J gene: TRBJ2-7; D gene: .; clone size: .; CDR3 protein: CATSRDRGGEQYF; CDR3 DNA: TGTGCCACCAGCAGAGACCGAGGGGGCGAGCAGTACTTC
V gene: TRBV27; J gene: TRBJ1-2; D gene: .; clone size: .; CDR3 protein: CASSFEGRGSYGYTF; CDR3 DNA: TGTGCCAGCAGTTTTGAAGGCAGGGGCTCTTATGGCTACACCTTC
V gene: TRBV2; J gene: TRBJ2-5; D gene: .; clone size: .; CDR3 protein: CASPGFRETQYF; CDR3 DNA: TGTGCCAGCCCGGGGTTCAGAGAGACCCAGTACTTC
V gene: TRBV4-1; J gene: TRBJ2-5; D gene: .; clone size: .; CDR3 protein: CASSQVPVGRGTQYF; CDR3 DNA: TGCGCCAGCAGCCAAGTCCCCGTGGGGCGCGGGACCCAGTACTTC
V gene: TRBV4-1; J gene: TRBJ1-3; D gene: .; clone size: few; CDR3 protein: CASSQDGSSGNTIYF; CDR3 DNA: TGCGCCAGCAGCCAAGATGGGAGCTCTGGAAACACCATATATTTT
V gene: TRBV19; J gene: TRBJ1-1; D gene: TRBD1; clone size: .; CDR3 protein: CASSTRTGGTEAFF; CDR3 DNA: TGTGCCAGTAGTACGAGGACAGGAGGCACTGAAGCTTTCTTT
V gene: TRBV28; J gene: TRBJ1-2; D gene: .; clone size: .; CDR3 protein: CASRGTYAGYTF; CDR3 DNA: TGTGCCAGCAGGGGGACATATGCTGGCTACACCTTC
V gene: TRBV10-2; J gene: TRBJ1-5; D gene: .; clone size: few; CDR3 protein: CASSDRQSSNQPQHF; CDR3 DNA: TGCGCCAGCAGTGATCGACAGAGTAGCAATCAGCCCCAGCATTTT
V gene: TRBV6-1; J gene: TRBJ2-3; D gene: TRBD2; clone size: .; CDR3 protein: CASSVAGGIDTQYF; CDR3 DNA: TGTGCCAGCAGTGTAGCGGGAGGGATAGATACGCAGTATTTT
V gene: TRBV2; J gene: TRBJ1-1; D gene: .; clone size: .; CDR3 protein: CASSFQMNTEAFF; CDR3 DNA: TGTGCCAGCAGTTTTCAGATGAACACTGAAGCTTTCTTT
V gene: TRBV4-3; J gene: TRBJ2-7; D gene: .; clone size: .; CDR3 protein: CASSQLRGPWEQYF; CDR3 DNA: TGCGCCAGCAGCCAACTGCGGGGCCCTTGGGAGCAGTACTTC
V gene: TRBV2; J gene: TRBJ2-7; D gene: .; clone size: once; CDR3 protein: CASSLNRALYEQYF; CDR3 DNA: TGTGCCAGCAGCCTGAACAGGGCACTCTACGAGCAGTACTTC
V gene: TRBV6-6; J gene: TRBJ2-1; D gene: TRBD2; clone size: .; CDR3 protein: CASSSLAGGPEEQFF; CDR3 DNA: TGTGCCAGCAGCTCTCTAGCGGGAGGGCCTGAAGAGCAGTTCTTC
V gene: TRBV29-1; J gene: TRBJ1-2; D gene: .; clone size: few; CDR3 protein: CSVETGLDGYTF; CDR3 DNA: TGCAGCGTTGAAACGGGGTTGGATGGCTACACCTTC
V gene: TRBV18; J gene: TRBJ2-7; D gene: .; clone size: .; CDR3 protein: CASSPSPGRIYEQYF; CDR3 DNA: TGTGCCAGCTCACCATCTCCAGGGAGGATATACGAGCAGTACTTC
V gene: TRBV5-1; J gene: TRBJ2-7; D gene: .; clone size: .; CDR3 protein: CASSVAGTYEQYF; CDR3 DNA: TGCGCCAGCAGTGTGGCGGGAACTTACGAGCAGTACTTC
V gene: TRBV5-1; J gene: TRBJ2-5; D gene: TRBD1; clone size: .; CDR3 protein: CASSLAFTGQSLWTQYF; CDR3 DNA: TGCGCCAGCAGCTTGGCATTCACGGGACAGAGCCTTTGGACCCAGTACTTC
V gene: TRBV30; J gene: TRBJ1-4; D gene: .; clone size: .; CDR3 protein: CAWSLNEKLFF; CDR3 DNA: TGTGCCTGGAGTTTAAATGAAAAACTGTTTTTT